Reported below is one TCR beta chain. Its antigen is not known. This record comes from a study of CD8 T cells in ankylosing spondylitis. Findings of the study overall: Earlier studies detected some motif variants in reactive arthritis synovial fluid and blood.

5'-RACE, quantitative and with molecular barcodes, yielded the TCR beta libraries. TCRdb analysed the 5' RACE reads with MiXCR anew, one entry per CDR3 protein. The repertoire holds about 300,000 distinct CDR3 sequences, with 20% to 25% as singletons. The CDR3 contains 16 residues. The V end lost 0 bases, the J end lost 2 bases, and 11 bases lay between the germline ends. Germline V lookup: CDR1 SGHTA, CDR2 FQGNSA. The sample comprised blood, either unsorted or a sorted T cell fraction (not recorded which). This TCR derives from a female donor with ankylosing spondylitis or in good health (not recorded which). The chain is built from TRBV7-2 and TRBJ2-1; D perhaps matches TRBD2 (6 bases). CDR3 in DNA: TGTGCCAGCAGCTTAGCGGTAGCGGCAACCTACAATGAGCAGTTCTTC. This encodes CASSLAVAATYNEQFF.